A single sample is the source of the 8 T cell receptor beta chains below, sequenced in a study of somatic mutations in cytotoxic T cells in rheumatoid arthritis. Produced via immunoSEQ multiplex PCR; TCRdb's table is partial and in-frame only. The data contain roughly 16,000 clones, roughly 77% of them singletons. The sequenced material came from CD8+ T cells sorted from blood. The source of these receptors is an adult with rheumatoid arthritis.

This sequence joins TRBV11-2 and TRBJ1-2; D gene unclear. The CDR3 loop spans 15 amino acids. Trimming shortened V by 5 bases and J by 2 bases, and 15 bases separated the two germline ends. Germline values: CDR1 SGHAT, CDR2 FQNNGV. The DNA of the CDR3 is TGTGCCAGCAGCCCATCCCGGGCACAAAACTATGGCTACACCTTC. It codes for CASSPSRAQNYGYTF.

The V gene is TRBV25-1, the J gene TRBJ1-5; D is ambiguous. The V end lost 7 bases, the J end lost 1 base, and 8 bases lay between the germline ends. In germline, CDR1 is MGHDK, CDR2 SYGVNS. This CDR3 spans 13 amino acids. The CDR3: CASTPQSNQPQHF. CDR3 sequence (DNA): TGTGCCAGCACCCCACAGAGCAATCAGCCCCAGCATTTT.

The chain is built from TRBV28 and TRBJ1-5, with no clear D. Trimming shortened V by 2 bases and J by 4 bases, and 9 bases separated the two germline ends. Germline V gives CDR1 MDHEN, CDR2 SYDVKM. CDR3 length equals 14 residues. CDR3 in amino acids: CASSLTVWNQPQHF. The CDR3 bases are TGTGCCAGCAGTTTAACCGTTTGGAATCAGCCCCAGCATTTT.

The gene calls are TRBV9 and TRBJ1-2; D perhaps matches TRBD1 (5 bases). This CDR3 has 14 residues. The germline CDR1 and CDR2 sequences are SGDLS and YYNGEE. V lost 0 bases, J lost 3 bases, and 9 bases lay in between. CDR3 DNA sequence: TGTGCCAGCAGCGTAGGCGGGGGTGACTATGGCTACACCTTC. This translates into CASSVGGGDYGYTF.

This chain joins TRBV6-4 and TRBJ2-2, with D uncertain. The CDR3 consists of 15 residues. The V end lost 3 bases, the J end lost 4 bases, and 12 bases lay between the germline ends. Germline CDR1 and CDR2: MRHNA and SNTAGT. The CDR3 loop is CASSDSRGPTGELFF. CDR3 sequence (DNA): TGTGCCAGCAGTGATTCGAGAGGCCCCACCGGGGAGCTGTTTTTT.

The chain combines TRBV4-1 with TRBJ2-1; 10 bases agree with TRBD2. Trimming removed 4 bases from V and 7 bases from J; junction bases left unmatched: 7. Germline V gene lookup returns CDR1 MGHRA and CDR2 YSYEKL. The CDR3 consists of 15 residues. CDR3 nucleotide sequence: TGCGCCAGCAGCCCCCAGCGGGGGGGCCGGAATGAGCAGTTCTTC. Translated, it gives CASSPQRGGRNEQFF.

The J gene is TRBJ2-1, the V gene TRBV7-9, with 9 bases matching TRBD2. V dropped 1 base and J dropped 0; count of bases not matched to a gene: 7. The germline V gene encodes CDR1 SEHNR and CDR2 FQNEAQ (reference sequence). The CDR3 loop spans 18 amino acids. The CDR3 bases are TGTGCCAGCAGCTTAGAGCGGGGGGCCTACCTCTCCTACAATGAGCAGTTCTTC. This codes for CASSLERGAYLSYNEQFF.

The genes are TRBV5-5 and TRBJ2-1, with 10 bases matching TRBD2. Trimming cost V 6 bases and J 6 bases; bases outside gene matches: 9. Germline V CDR1 and CDR2: SGHKS, YYEKEE (reference sequence). CDR3 size: 15 residues. The DNA for the CDR3 is TGTGCCAGCAACCCGGGGGCTAGCGGGGGCAATGAGCAGTTCTTC. It is translated as CASNPGASGGNEQFF.